This TCR beta chain was sequenced in a study of glioma-infiltrating T cells. Study results and limitations: CDR3 overlap between tissue and blood was very small. Above-expected tissue-blood divergence occurred in all gliomas, most in low-grade ones.

This clonotype was detected ten times or more. Antigen unknown. The germline CDR1 and CDR2 sequences are SEHNR and FQNEAQ (reference sequence). V lost 5 bases to trimming and J lost 1 base; unmatched junction nucleotides: 8. The CDR3 is 15 amino acids. TCR alpha and beta CDR3 regions were amplified from RNA using iRepertoire nested multiplex PCR. For one-step reverse transcription and amplification, roughly 85-450 ng of tissue mRNA or PBMC total RNA was used. TCRdb reanalysed the multiplex PCR reads using MiXCR and keeps one entry per CDR3 protein. The data show roughly 200,000 distinct CDR3 sequences, with over 25% seen just once and around 20% held by the top ten.

J is TRBJ2-7 and V is TRBV7-9; 7 positions agree with TRBD2. The sequenced sample was glioma tissue, nonneoplastic brain tissue, or PBMCs (not recorded which). The clonotype was recovered from a human donor with low-grade glioma or glioblastoma, undergoing nonglioma brain surgery, or in good health (not recorded which). The CDR3 nucleotides read TGTGCCAGCAGCCGGGGGGAACTGATATCCTACGAGCAGTACTTC. Its protein is CASSRGELISYEQYF.